This record looks at one T cell receptor (beta chain) sequence and its context. The V gene end was trimmed by 4 bases and the J gene end by 4 bases; junction bases not matched to a gene: 9. CDR3 length equals 18 residues. Germline V gene data show CDR1 as SGHNT and CDR2 as YYREEE (reference sequence). Measured with immunoSEQ multiplex PCR; TCRdb has only the in-frame clones, and not every one. The repertoire holds approximately 94,000 clones, with over 80% as singletons. This specimen comes from a study of identifying expanded T cells in peripheral blood. The chain carries TRBV5-4 and TRBJ2-2; 14 positions agree with TRBD2. The receptor comes from a person between 18 and 75 years old in good health. The sample comprised blood. CDR3 DNA: TGTGCCAGCAGCCCCCCGGGACTAGCGGGAGTTGGCACCGGGGAGCTGTTTTTT. Translating gives CASSPPGLAGVGTGELFF.